The rows below give T cell receptor beta chains drawn from one sample of a study of cytomegalovirus exposure and HLA in healthy donors. Libraries were prepared by immunoSEQ multiplex PCR; TCRdb keeps only in-frame clonotypes and omits some of them. The sample has roughly 100,000 clones; around 85% are singletons. The sequenced material came from PBMCs. The receptor source for this set is a man aged 60-69 years in good health and CMV-seronegative. Both conserved end residues are part of each CDR3. A D gene is named only where the DNA matches it firmly. A clone size is listed for some rows: how often the clone was seen (once, few, many), or a class if it is expanded.

>TRBV5-4|TRBJ1-4|-|-
CASSLGTEATNEKLFF
TGTGCCAGCAGCTTAGGTACCGAGGCAACTAATGAAAAACTGTTTTTT
>TRBV2|TRBJ2-5|-|-
CASNYFETQYF
TGTGCCAGCAACTATTTTGAGACCCAGTACTTC
>TRBV28|TRBJ2-5|-|TRBD1
CASRHQGAGSETQYF
TGTGCCAGCAGACACCAGGGGGCTGGTTCGGAGACCCAGTACTTC
>TRBV30|TRBJ2-7|-|-
CAWSRDMASYEQYF
TGTGCCTGGAGTAGGGACATGGCATCCTACGAGCAGTACTTC
>TRBV5-3|TRBJ2-5|-|TRBD2
CARSRTHTYGGIQETQYF
TGTGCCAGAAGCCGGACCCATACCTACGGGGGGATCCAAGAGACCCAGTACTTC
>TRBV7-9|TRBJ2-2|-|TRBD1
CASPKQGANTGELFF
TGTGCCAGCCCAAAACAGGGGGCTAACACCGGGGAGCTGTTTTTT
>TRBV15|TRBJ1-5|-|TRBD1
CATSRRQGTAPNQPQHF
TGTGCCACCAGCAGGAGACAAGGGACAGCACCGAATCAGCCCCAGCATTTT
>TRBV4-1|TRBJ1-1|once|TRBD1
CASSQEGTGRNTEAFF
TGCGCCAGCAGCCAAGAAGGGACAGGTCGGAACACTGAAGCTTTCTTT
>TRBV11-2|TRBJ1-5|-|TRBD1
CASSWTGSGQPQHF
TGTGCCAGCAGCTGGACAGGGTCAGGTCAGCCCCAGCATTTT
>TRBV30|TRBJ1-3|-|-
CAWSVGAGTIYF
TGTGCCTGGAGTGTAGGGGCTGGCACCATATATTTT
>TRBV7-2|TRBJ2-2|once|-
CASSPAGTWERELFF
TGTGCCAGCAGTCCCGCCGGGACATGGGAAAGGGAGCTGTTTTTT
>TRBV7-3|TRBJ1-2|-|-
CASNLMRDYGYTF
TGTGCCAGCAACCTCATGAGGGACTATGGCTACACCTTC
>TRBV5-1|TRBJ1-2|-|-
CASSTRVDYGYTF
TGCGCCAGCAGCACTCGGGTGGACTATGGCTACACCTTC
>TRBV25-1|TRBJ2-6|few|TRBD1
CASGGQGAGANVLTF
TGTGCCAGCGGAGGACAGGGGGCTGGGGCCAACGTCCTGACTTTC
>TRBV5-4|TRBJ2-5|-|-
CASSEIPGAPGSETQYF
TGTGCCAGCAGCGAGATCCCGGGAGCCCCGGGGTCGGAGACCCAGTACTTC
>TRBV5-1|TRBJ2-3|-|-
CASSPLMGGLGDTQYF
TGCGCCAGCAGCCCATTGATGGGGGGGCTGGGAGATACGCAGTATTTT
>TRBV18|TRBJ1-5|-|-
CASSRTGGLNQPQHF
TGTGCCAGCTCACGTACGGGGGGATTGAATCAGCCCCAGCATTTT
>TRBV5-1|TRBJ2-5|-|TRBD1
CASSSGGISQETQYF
TGCGCCAGCAGCTCAGGGGGCATTAGCCAAGAGACCCAGTACTTC
>TRBV5-4|TRBJ1-2|few|TRBD1
CASSSRLGQGTGLSNYGYTF
TGTGCCAGCAGCAGTAGACTTGGACAGGGGACAGGCCTATCTAACTATGGCTACACCTTC
>TRBV9|TRBJ2-3|-|TRBD1
CASSVPRQGEYTDTQYF
TGTGCCAGCAGCGTACCCCGACAGGGGGAGTACACAGATACGCAGTATTTT
>TRBV29-1|TRBJ2-3|-|-
CSVEGGEMGFGKADTQYF
TGCAGCGTTGAAGGCGGTGAAATGGGTTTCGGGAAAGCAGATACGCAGTATTTT
>TRBV2|TRBJ1-5|few|TRBD1
CASRGTEGANQPQHF
TGTGCCAGCAGAGGGACAGAGGGAGCTAATCAGCCCCAGCATTTT
>TRBV19|TRBJ2-3|once|-
CASSIGGLRSTDTQYF
TGTGCCAGTAGTATTGGAGGGTTGAGGAGCACAGATACGCAGTATTTT
>TRBV6-6|TRBJ1-1|-|TRBD1
CASSDRGATEAFF
TGTGCCAGCAGTGACAGGGGCGCCACTGAAGCTTTCTTT
>TRBV7-2|TRBJ2-1|-|-
CASSLTIRDEQFF
TGTGCCAGCAGCTTGACTATTAGGGATGAGCAGTTCTTC
>TRBV7-3|TRBJ1-1|few|-
CASSLGTGRRNTEAFF
TGTGCCAGCAGCTTAGGGACGGGGAGGAGGAACACTGAAGCTTTCTTT
>TRBV19|TRBJ2-2|-|-
CASKRQKNTGELFF
TGTGCCAGTAAACGACAGAAGAACACCGGGGAGCTGTTTTTT
>TRBV7-2|TRBJ1-5|-|-
CASSLNGHNQPQHF
TGTGCCAGCAGCTTAAACGGACATAATCAGCCCCAGCATTTT
>TRBV2|TRBJ2-5|-|-
CASRKRAGETQYF
TGTGCCAGCAGAAAGCGGGCCGGAGAGACCCAGTACTTC
>TRBV28|TRBJ1-1|-|TRBD1
CATKGASEAFF
TGTGCCACCAAGGGGGCCTCTGAAGCTTTCTTT
>TRBV7-9|TRBJ1-2|-|-
CASSGELINYGYTF
TGTGCCAGCAGCGGGGAGCTCATTAACTATGGCTACACCTTC
>TRBV19|TRBJ2-5|-|-
CASSIDRAGETQYF
TGTGCCAGTAGTATAGATCGAGCGGGAGAGACCCAGTACTTC
>TRBV5-1|TRBJ2-2|-|-
CASSLGGQGNTGELFF
TGCGCCAGCAGCCTGGGCGGTCAGGGGAACACCGGGGAGCTGTTTTTT
>TRBV4-2|TRBJ2-3|few|TRBD1
CASSQVRTGETDTQYF
TGTGCCAGCAGCCAAGTCAGGACAGGGGAGACAGATACGCAGTATTTT
>TRBV7-9|TRBJ2-5|-|TRBD2
CASSFGAGVEETQYF
TGTGCCAGCAGCTTCGGAGCGGGGGTGGAAGAGACCCAGTACTTC
>TRBV19|TRBJ2-3|-|-
CASRGEGAGHSDTQYF
TGTGCCAGTAGGGGCGAAGGGGCAGGGCATTCAGATACGCAGTATTTT
>TRBV27|TRBJ2-1|few|TRBD2
CASRGGGYNEQFF
TGTGCCTCGCGTGGGGGGGGATACAATGAGCAGTTCTTC
>TRBV28|TRBJ1-2|-|TRBD1
CASSSGTGGYGYTF
TGTGCCAGCAGTTCGGGGACAGGGGGCTATGGCTACACCTTC
>TRBV7-9|TRBJ1-1|-|-
CASSPQTEAFF
TGTGCCAGCAGCCCCCAGACTGAAGCTTTCTTT
>TRBV19|TRBJ2-1|-|-
CASSIRGGRDNEQFF
TGTGCCAGTAGTATAAGGGGGGGCAGGGACAATGAGCAGTTCTTC
>TRBV5-6|TRBJ2-5|-|-
CASSLVGGPQETQYF
TGTGCCAGCAGCTTGGTCGGCGGGCCGCAAGAGACCCAGTACTTC
>TRBV5-1|TRBJ2-1|-|TRBD2
CASNVAGGLYNEQFF
TGCGCCAGCAACGTAGCGGGGGGACTCTACAATGAGCAGTTCTTC
>TRBV27|TRBJ1-1|once|TRBD1
CASHVNRGGGTEAFF
TGTGCCAGCCACGTCAACAGGGGGGGAGGCACTGAAGCTTTCTTT
>TRBV7-2|TRBJ2-6|-|TRBD1
CASSLRTGWPGANVLTF
TGTGCCAGCAGCTTGCGGACAGGGTGGCCTGGGGCCAACGTCCTGACTTTC
>TRBV5-1|TRBJ2-3|-|-
CASSLELTDTQYF
TGCGCCAGCAGCTTGGAGCTCACAGATACGCAGTATTTT
>TRBV5-4|TRBJ2-1|-|TRBD2
CASSLVGGGINNEQFF
TGTGCCAGCAGCTTGGTTGGCGGGGGAATAAACAATGAGCAGTTCTTC
>TRBV5-4|TRBJ2-3|-|TRBD2
CASSLTSGEDTQYF
TGTGCCAGCAGCCTGACTAGCGGTGAAGATACGCAGTATTTT
>TRBV6-1|TRBJ2-3|-|TRBD2
CASRPGGEGTDTQYF
TGTGCCAGCAGGCCGGGGGGGGAGGGTACAGATACGCAGTATTTT
>TRBV11-3|TRBJ2-2|-|-
CASSGRNTGELFF
TGTGCCAGCAGCGGCAGGAACACCGGGGAGCTGTTTTTT
>TRBV7-2|TRBJ2-1|-|-
CASSLMTSSYNEQFF
TGTGCCAGCAGCTTAATGACTTCCTCCTACAATGAGCAGTTCTTC
>TRBV9|TRBJ2-3|-|-
CASSGPLSTDTQYF
TGTGCCAGCAGCGGCCCCCTAAGCACAGATACGCAGTATTTT
>TRBV19|TRBJ1-5|-|-
CASLLGPGINQPQHF
TGTGCCAGCCTTTTGGGCCCCGGAATCAATCAGCCCCAGCATTTT
>TRBV7-2|TRBJ1-1|-|-
CASSLAHQTGRNTEAFF
TGTGCCAGCAGCTTAGCCCACCAGACAGGAAGGAACACTGAAGCTTTCTTT
>TRBV29-1|TRBJ2-1|-|TRBD2
CSVTLAGWEQFF
TGCAGCGTTACACTAGCGGGGTGGGAGCAGTTCTTC
>TRBV7-8|TRBJ2-2|-|-
CASILDRKTGELFF
TGTGCCAGCATACTGGACAGAAAGACCGGGGAGCTGTTTTTT
>TRBV4-1|TRBJ1-3|-|-
CASSAVDTIYF
TGCGCCAGCAGCGCGGTCGACACCATATATTTT
>TRBV9|TRBJ2-5|-|TRBD2
CASSVDSGGPETQYF
TGTGCCAGCAGCGTAGATAGCGGGGGACCGGAGACCCAGTACTTC